This passage covers 9 T cell receptor beta chains from one sample sequenced in a study of T-cell memory formation after mild COVID-19. TCRdb independently ran MiXCR on the 5' RACE reads; one entry per CDR3 protein. The sample consists of roughly 260,000 distinct CDR3 sequences, roughly 15% of them appearing once. Sequencing was performed on PBMCs or a T cell subset sorted from them (not recorded which). Source of these receptors: a young man who had mild COVID-19 (a few samples of this study predate the infection). Cell type and time point are not known.

This rearrangement joins TRBV18 to TRBJ2-7; no definite D call. V lost 2 bases, J lost 5 bases, and 10 bases lay in between. This CDR3 has 13 amino acids. CDR1 is KGHSH, CDR2 LQKENI, per germline. CDR3 coding DNA: TGTGCCAGCTCACCAGGGTTGAGCGACGAGCAGTACTTC. It translates to CASSPGLSDEQYF.

This chain joins TRBV10-3 and TRBJ1-1; D gene ambiguous. Germline V gives CDR1 ENHRY, CDR2 SYGVKD. V was pared by 4 bases and J by 3 bases, with 6 bases between. The CDR3 length is 12 residues. The chain's CDR3 is CAISGTDTEAFF. The CDR3 bases are TGTGCCATCAGTGGGACCGACACTGAAGCTTTCTTT.

This clonotype was counted a few times. The chain recombines TRBV7-6 with TRBJ1-5; D perhaps matches TRBD1 (5 bases). With 1 base removed from V and 7 bases from J, the gap between germline ends came to 14 bases. Germline CDR1 SGHVS, CDR2 FNYEAQ. The CDR3 has 15 amino acids. CDR3 bases: TGTGCCAGCAGCTTAGAGAGCTTTCGGGGGCAGCCCCAGCATTTT. This sequence encodes CASSLESFRGQPQHF.

The V and J genes are TRBV7-3 and TRBJ2-7, with 10 bases lining up with TRBD2. V gave up 2 bases and J gave up 7 bases; unmatched junction bases: 5. This CDR3 has 14 residues. The germline gives CDR1 SGHTA, CDR2 FQGTGA. CDR3 sequence: CASSLDGGLAEQYF. CDR3 nucleotides: TGTGCCAGCAGCTTAGACGGGGGACTAGCGGAGCAGTACTTC.

In its sample, this clonotype was seen a few times. The chain combines TRBV9 with TRBJ1-6; D is perhaps TRBD1 (5 bases). The CDR3 spans 13 residues. Germline CDR1 reads SGDLS; CDR2 reads YYNGEE. V lost 4 bases, J lost 6 bases, and 8 bases lay in between. CDR3 sequence: CASSPGGNSPLHF. The CDR3, as DNA: TGTGCCAGCAGCCCCGGGGGTAATTCACCCCTCCACTTT. Variable domain in full (rest from reference TRBV9 and TRBJ1-6): DSGVTQTPKHLITATGQRVTLRCSPRSGDLSVYWYQQSLDQGLQFLIQYYNGEERAKGNILERFSAQQFPDLHSELNLSSLELGDSALYFCASSPGGNSPLHFGNGTRLTVT.

This clonotype appeared many times. V and J are TRBV7-2 and TRBJ1-1; D is unresolved. The CDR3 consists of 13 residues. Germline V lookup: CDR1 SGHTA, CDR2 FQGNSA. V was shortened by 3 bases and J by 5 bases, with 10 bases between the two germline ends. The CDR3 is CASSFYGGTEAFF. The DNA for the CDR3 is TGTGCCAGCAGCTTTTACGGAGGTACTGAAGCTTTCTTT.

The CDR3 reads CASSLVGTGRYNEQFF. DNA of the CDR3: TGCGCCAGCAGCTTGGTCGGGACAGGGCGCTACAATGAGCAGTTCTTC. The chain is built from TRBV5-1 and TRBJ2-1; 9 bases agree with TRBD1. V shed 0 bases, J shed 3 bases, and the junction held 4 bases outside the gene matches. The CDR3 has 16 amino acids. Germline assignment: CDR1 SGHRS and CDR2 YFSETQ.

This rearrangement joins TRBV25-1 to TRBJ2-3; a possible D gene is TRBD1 (6 bases). This CDR3 comprises 15 residues. The V and J ends lost 4 bases and 2 bases respectively, with 13 bases between them. Germline CDR1 and CDR2: MGHDK and SYGVNS. CDR3 amino acids: CASSVSGALTDTQYF. CDR3 sequence (DNA): TGTGCCAGCAGTGTGTCAGGGGCACTCACAGATACGCAGTATTTT.

V gene TRBV2 combines with J gene TRBJ1-5; the D gene is possibly TRBD1 (5 bases). This CDR3 has 15 amino acids. V was pared by 4 bases and J by 7 bases, with 17 bases between. The V gene's germline CDR1 is SNHLY and CDR2 FYNNEI. CDR3 protein: CASSVGRSVGQPQHF. The CDR3 DNA reads TGTGCCAGCAGTGTGGGACGGTCGGTCGGGCAGCCCCAGCATTTT.